This T cell receptor (beta chain) was retrieved from a study of beta chain features in type 1 diabetes. Study-wide results and caveats: PCR might favor shorter templates, equally in patients and controls. All four CD4+ subsets of Type 1 diabetes patients contained TCRB CDR3s that were moderately but significantly shorter.

Only a few counts were recorded for this clone. What it binds is unknown. The authors obtained over 95% purity in all sorted populations. What was sequenced were expressed TCRB transcripts, since all of the isolated RNA had been reverse transcribed. Here immunoSEQ multiplex PCR was the method, and the copy in TCRdb shows in-frame clones only, minus some. The sample holds about 650,000 clones, around an eighth seen once. Germline V gives CDR1 LGHNT, CDR2 FRNRAP. The ends were cut back, 5 bases at V and 1 base at J, with 16 bases in the middle. This CDR3 region has 16 residues. Sequencing was performed on naive CD4+ T cells from blood. The V gene is TRBV12-5, the J gene TRBJ2-3, with D unresolved. The sequence came from a young man with type 1 diabetes. The CDR3 region is CASGPAISVGTDTQYF. Here the CDR3 DNA reads TGTGCTAGTGGTCCCGCGATCTCTGTGGGCACAGATACGCAGTATTTT.